Listed below are T cell receptor beta chains from one sample, sequenced in a study of shared clonotypes between healthy human individuals. Clones were sequenced by immunoSEQ multiplex PCR, and TCRdb holds only the in-frame ones, with some missing. The data show over 850,000 clones, roughly 74% seen once. The specimen sequenced was memory CD4+ T cells from PBMCs. The receptor source for this set is a man younger than 35 in good health. Some clones in this sample may be carry-over from other donors' samples. The CDR3 runs from the conserved cysteine through the conserved F or W. D genes are given only for firm matches. Clone size is not always given. Where it is, it says once, few, many or a class for expanded clones.

NA,TRBJ2-7,TRBV5-5,NA,TGTGCCAGCAGCTTAACCGGGACCGAGCAGTACTTC,CASSLTGTEQYF
NA,TRBJ1-2,TRBV28,NA,TGTGCCAGCAGTTCGCAAAACTATGGCTACACCTTC,CASSSQNYGYTF
NA,TRBJ2-7,TRBV15,NA,TGTGCCACCAGCGGAGGCCTCCGACAGCGTTCCTACGAGCAGTACTTC,CATSGGLRQRSYEQYF
few,TRBJ2-3,TRBV7-3,NA,TGTGCCAGCAGCTACCTCGGGAAGGGTTCCACAGATACGCAGTATTTT,CASSYLGKGSTDTQYF
NA,TRBJ2-5,TRBV9,NA,TGTGCCAGCAGCCGAGGGGTAGGGAGGGAGACCCAGTACTTC,CASSRGVGRETQYF
NA,TRBJ1-1,TRBV7-9,NA,TGTGCCAGCAGCTTAGACAGCGGGACTGAAGCTTTCTTT,CASSLDSGTEAFF
NA,TRBJ2-1,TRBV10-3,NA,TGTGCCATCAGTGCGCCCGCGACAGGTATGGACAATGAGCAGTTCTTC,CAISAPATGMDNEQFF
NA,TRBJ2-5,TRBV5-1,TRBD2,TGCGCCAGCAGCGGCGGACTAGCGGGAGTTGAGACCCAGTACTTC,CASSGGLAGVETQYF
NA,TRBJ1-2,TRBV28,NA,TGTGCCAGCAGTTTAGTAGGGGGGCCTAACTATGGCTACACCTTC,CASSLVGGPNYGYTF
NA,TRBJ1-3,TRBV28,TRBD1,TGTGCCAGCAGGGGACAGGGGGCTGGAAACACCATATATTTT,CASRGQGAGNTIYF
NA,TRBJ1-1,TRBV14,TRBD1,TGTGCCAGCAGCGAAGGGACAGCCTACAACACTGAAGCTTTCTTT,CASSEGTAYNTEAFF
NA,TRBJ2-7,TRBV30,TRBD2,TGTGCCTGCAATAGGGGACTAGCGGCCTACGAGCAGTACTTC,CACNRGLAAYEQYF
few,TRBJ2-6,TRBV15,NA,TGTGCCACCAGCAGTCCGCCCACATTAGACTCCCTCAGGGCCAACGTCCTGACTTTC,CATSSPPTLDSLRANVLTF
few,TRBJ2-6,TRBV5-1,NA,TGCGCCAGCAGTCCCTACCCGTTCGGGACCGCGGGCTCTGGGGCCAACGTCCTGACTTTC,CASSPYPFGTAGSGANVLTF
NA,TRBJ2-7,TRBV13,NA,TGTGCCAGCAGCTTAGGGCGTCTAAAGCAGTACTTC,CASSLGRLKQYF
NA,TRBJ2-2,TRBV7-2,TRBD2,TGTGCCAGCAGCTTATCTGGGACTAGCGGGATAGGGGAGCTGTTTTTT,CASSLSGTSGIGELFF
NA,TRBJ2-7,TRBV7-2,NA,TGTGCCAGCAGCCCTGGGTACGAGCAGTACTTC,CASSPGYEQYF
NA,TRBJ1-1,TRBV27,NA,TGTGCCAGCAGACGGGCGGACATAGCTGAAGCTTTCTTT,CASRRADIAEAFF
few,TRBJ2-3,TRBV2,NA,TGTGCCAGCAGTCTACAGGGTAGCACAGATACGCAGTATTTT,CASSLQGSTDTQYF
NA,TRBJ2-7,TRBV6-6,NA,TGTGCCAGCAGTTCTAGGGATATCGGCACCTACGAGCAGTACTTC,CASSSRDIGTYEQYF
NA,TRBJ2-1,TRBV10-2,TRBD2,TGCGCCAGCAGTGACCCGACTAGCGGGAGGTTGTTCTTC,CASSDPTSGRLFF
NA,TRBJ2-1,TRBV4-1,NA,TGCGCCAGCAGCCAACGGGGCCTACCCATCTACAATGAGCAGTTCTTC,CASSQRGLPIYNEQFF
once,TRBJ2-7,TRBV7-2,TRBD2,TGTGCCAGCGGGAAGACTAGCGGGGTCCAATACGAGCAGTACTTC,CASGKTSGVQYEQYF
NA,TRBJ2-5,TRBV7-8,NA,TGTGCCAGCAGCTTAGCTTTGGGTTTGCAGGGGACCCAAGAGACCCAGTACTTC,CASSLALGLQGTQETQYF
NA,TRBJ2-7,TRBV30,TRBD1,TGTGCCTGGAGGAGGGGACAGGGAGTAACCTACGAGCAGTACTTC,CAWRRGQGVTYEQYF
NA,TRBJ2-7,TRBV20-1,NA,TGCAGTGCTAGACCGTACGAGCAGTACTTC,CSARPYEQYF
NA,TRBJ2-6,TRBV4-3,NA,TGCGCCAGCAGCCAAGGCAACTCTGGGGCCAACGTCCTGACTTTC,CASSQGNSGANVLTF